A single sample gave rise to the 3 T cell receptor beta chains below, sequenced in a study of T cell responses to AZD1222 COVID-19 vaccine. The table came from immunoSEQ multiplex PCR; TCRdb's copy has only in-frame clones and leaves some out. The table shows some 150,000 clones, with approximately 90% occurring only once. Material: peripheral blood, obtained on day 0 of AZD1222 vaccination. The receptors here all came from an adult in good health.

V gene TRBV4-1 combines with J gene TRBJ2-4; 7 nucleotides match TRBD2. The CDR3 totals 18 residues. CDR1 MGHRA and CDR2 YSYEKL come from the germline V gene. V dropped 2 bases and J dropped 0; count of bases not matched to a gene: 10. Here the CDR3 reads CASSQIPGEGLAKNIQYF. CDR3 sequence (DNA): TGCGCCAGCAGCCAAATTCCGGGGGAGGGGTTAGCCAAAAACATTCAGTACTTC.

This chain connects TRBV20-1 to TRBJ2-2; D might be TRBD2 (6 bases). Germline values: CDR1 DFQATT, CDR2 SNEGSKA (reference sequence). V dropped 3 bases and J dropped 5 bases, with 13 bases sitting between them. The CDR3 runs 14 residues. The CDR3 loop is CSASWRDNTGELFF. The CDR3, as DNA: TGCAGTGCTAGTTGGCGGGATAATACCGGGGAGCTGTTTTTT.

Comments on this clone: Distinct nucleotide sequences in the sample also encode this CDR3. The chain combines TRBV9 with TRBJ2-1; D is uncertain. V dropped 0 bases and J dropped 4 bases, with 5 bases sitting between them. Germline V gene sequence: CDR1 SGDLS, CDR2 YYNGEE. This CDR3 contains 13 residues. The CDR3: CASSVGQYNEQFF. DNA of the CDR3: TGTGCCAGCAGCGTAGGGCAGTACAATGAGCAGTTCTTC.